The present T cell receptor beta chain was sequenced within a study of T cells after yellow fever vaccination. Whole-study results and caveats: Clones that expanded after primary vaccination mostly reappeared after the booster (over 95% CD4, approximately 85% CD8).

A 5'RACE template-switching step, the method used to make TCR cDNA, added a universal primer site and UMIs. From the 5' RACE reads, TCRdb called clonotypes with MiXCR, one entry per CDR3 protein. The table has under 200,000 distinct CDR3 sequences, more than 5.5% seen once. This CDR3 is built from 15 residues. V gave up 3 bases and J gave up 0 bases, with 10 bases separating them. Many counts were recorded for this clonotype. Its target is unknown. This sequence was found in a man younger than 35 who received the YFV17D yellow fever vaccine. Sequenced here: CD4+ T cells sorted from PBMCs, sampled about 5 days after the first yellow fever vaccination. V gene TRBV12-3 or TRBV12-4 combines with J gene TRBJ2-3; D is unclear. The CDR3 nucleotides are TGTGCCAGCAGTTTGAGTGACTGGAGCACAGATACGCAGTATTTT. Its translation is CASSLSDWSTDTQYF.